The subject of this entry is one TCR beta chain. This receptor's antigen is unknown. It has no much larger one-base neighbor in the sample; base qualities were not kept. These data are taken from a study of CD8+ T cells in alopecia areata listed by TCRdb under 2018. In terms of the full investigation: Treated patients were enrolled in an open-label pilot trial of oral tofacitinib, 5 to 10 mg twice daily, for moderate-to-severe alopecia areata. Patients stayed on tofacitinib for 6 to 18 months and then had 6 months of follow-up off drug so that delayed response and recurrence could be assessed. To study T cell clonal expansion in alopecia areata, the researchers applied high-throughput TCRbeta sequencing to both the C3H/HeJ mouse model and human patients. Scalp tissue and sorted CD4+ and CD8+ peripheral blood T cells from patchy and totalis/universalis alopecia areata patients and from healthy controls were covered by human TCRbeta sequencing. Tofacitinib-treated patients had biopsies at baseline and at 4 and 24 weeks of treatment, with a later scalp biopsy in several patients. Scalp clonality was compared across normal scalp (n=4), patchy alopecia areata scalp (n=8), and alopecia totalis/universalis scalp (n=8). RNA came from the PAXgene miRNA kit for fixed scalp, the miRNeasy kit for PBMCs, and the RNeasy kit for mouse skin. TCRbeta CDR3 regions were amplified by immunoSEQ multiplex PCR using 35 Vbeta forward and 13 Jbeta reverse primers. Overall study results and their limits: Unlike mouse skin, which is dominated by gammadelta T cells, normal human skin has resident alphabeta T cells that are also sequenced, and this complicates analysis of the scalp TCR repertoire. TCR sequences shared between patients were less clear than in mice, possibly partly because of HLA diversity in the patient population. Compared with normal scalp, lesional scalp, particularly in alopecia totalis/universalis, had higher clonality and more expanded CD8+ clones, which suggests antigenic drive.

The meaning of the sample's time point label: baseline before oral tofacitinib. Lesional scalp punch biopsies and peripheral blood were collected from alopecia areata patients. PBMCs were isolated by density centrifugation and stained for CD3, CD4 and CD8, after which CD4+ and CD8+ T cells were sorted on a FACSAria. Looking up the germline V gene yields CDR1 MGHDK and CDR2 SYGVNS. Between the V and J ends, shortened by 6 bases and 0 bases respectively, the junction contains 15 bases. There are 17 amino acids in the CDR3, from cysteine to phenylalanine inclusive. The retained sequence is limited to the CDR3, 51 bases, with the frame set at the first base. The library was obtained by the immunoSEQ multiplex PCR assay. For TCR sequencing, RNA was extracted from every sample and reverse transcribed into cDNA to serve as template. SuperScript III was used to make first-strand cDNA, primed with a 2:1 mix of oligo-dT and random hexamers. A synthetic immune receptor repertoire was used to measure amplification bias, and any remaining bias was corrected computationally. On the study's bioinformatics: Raw reads were preprocessed to remove errors, and CDR3 was defined by IMGT conventions from the conserved cysteine to phenylalanine. Clonality was computed as 1 minus the Shannon entropy, with the entropy normalized by log2 of the number of productive unique TCRs. Whether each scalp clone was CD4 or CD8 was inferred by checking scalp TCRbeta sequences against the CD4 and CD8 repertoires from sorted blood. In its TCRdb copy, this immuneACCESS table keeps in-frame sequences only and misses some clones. Where compared with another copy, unresolved V genes explain less than half of these, and the others have no known cause. The D gene and trimming were derived from the DNA, and the V and J assignments and clone size from that table. A total of some 170,000 clones appear in this sample, roughly 70% of them only once. Of the sample, 11% falls within the top ten clones.

The source of this sequence is a human donor with alopecia areata. The chain uses TRBV25-1 and TRBJ1-6; the D gene cannot be named for sure. The sequencing used CD8+ T cells sorted from blood, collected at week 0. CDR3 protein: CASRAEEENSYNSPLHF. In nucleotide form, the sequence is TGTGCCAGCAGGGCGGAGGAGGAGAACTCCTATAATTCACCCCTCCACTTT.